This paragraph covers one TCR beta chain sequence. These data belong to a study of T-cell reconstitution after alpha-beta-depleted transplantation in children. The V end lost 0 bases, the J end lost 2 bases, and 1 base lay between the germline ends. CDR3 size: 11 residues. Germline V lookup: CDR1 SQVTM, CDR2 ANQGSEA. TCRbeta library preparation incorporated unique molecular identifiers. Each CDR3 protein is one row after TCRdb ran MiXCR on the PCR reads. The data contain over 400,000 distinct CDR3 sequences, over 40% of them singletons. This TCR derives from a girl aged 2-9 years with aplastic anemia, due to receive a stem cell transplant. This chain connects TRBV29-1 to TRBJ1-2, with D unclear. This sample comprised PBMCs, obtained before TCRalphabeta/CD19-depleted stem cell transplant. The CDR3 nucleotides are TGCAGCGTTGAAGAAAACTATGGCTACACCTTC. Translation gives CSVEENYGYTF.